This is a list of T cell receptor beta chains from one sample in a study of blood T cell repertoires in COVID-19. Libraries were prepared by immunoSEQ multiplex PCR; TCRdb keeps only in-frame clonotypes and omits some of them. The sample includes 50,000 to 65,000 clones, around 87% of them seen just once. Sequencing was performed on peripheral blood. These receptor sequences come from a man aged 70-80 years with acute or convalescent COVID-19. Each CDR3 is given with its conserved first and last residue. Fields, in order: clone size, V gene, J gene, D gene, CDR3 length, CDR3 protein, CDR3 DNA. A D gene is named only where the DNA matches it firmly. Rows may omit the clone size; those that give it use once, few, many or a size class.

.	TRBV27	TRBJ2-2	TRBD2	15	CASSFGTSGTGELFF	TGTGCCAGCAGTTTTGGGACTAGCGGCACCGGGGAGCTGTTTTTT
.	TRBV5-1	TRBJ2-7	.	15	CASSLQGQGFHEQYF	TGCGCCAGCAGCTTGCAAGGGCAGGGGTTCCACGAGCAGTACTTC
.	TRBV2	TRBJ2-7	TRBD2	14	CASSRSGRRNEQYF	TGTGCCAGCAGCAGGAGCGGGAGGAGGAACGAGCAGTACTTC
.	TRBV5-1	TRBJ2-6	TRBD1	17	CASSGTGVSSGANVLTF	TGCGCCAGCAGCGGGACAGGGGTTAGCTCTGGGGCCAACGTCCTGACTTTC
.	TRBV5-1	TRBJ1-2	TRBD1	16	CASSFTLTGTSGGYTF	TGCGCCAGCAGCTTTACGTTGACAGGGACGTCGGGCGGCTACACCTTC
.	TRBV19	TRBJ2-2	TRBD1	15	CASSGQGAYTGELFF	TGTGCCAGCAGTGGACAGGGGGCGTACACCGGGGAGCTGTTTTTT
.	TRBV2	TRBJ2-5	TRBD1	14	CASSLDRGQETQYF	TGTGCCAGCAGTCTAGACAGGGGGCAAGAGACCCAGTACTTC
.	TRBV7-6	TRBJ1-2	TRBD1	16	CASSLDDRAPNYGYTF	TGTGCCAGCAGCTTAGATGACAGGGCTCCTAACTATGGCTACACCTTC
.	TRBV3-1/TRBV3-2	TRBJ2-3	.	14	CASSQRQVPDTQYF	TGTGCCAGCAGCCAAAGGCAGGTTCCAGATACGCAGTATTTT
.	TRBV5-4	TRBJ1-1	TRBD1	14	CASRPTGGKTEAFF	TGTGCCAGCAGGCCGACAGGGGGCAAGACTGAAGCTTTCTTT
.	TRBV7-8	TRBJ2-1	.	11	CASGTIREQFF	TGTGCCAGCGGTACAATACGTGAGCAGTTCTTC
.	TRBV24-1	TRBJ2-2	.	14	CATSVTGGTGELFF	TGTGCCACCAGCGTGACAGGAGGCACCGGGGAGCTGTTTTTT
.	TRBV29-1	TRBJ1-3	TRBD1	21	CSVKPPPGQGNLSCSGNTIYF	TGCAGCGTCAAACCCCCCCCAGGACAGGGGAATTTGAGTTGTTCTGGAAACACCATATATTTT
.	TRBV18	TRBJ2-2	TRBD1	15	CASSTRQGAGGELFF	TGTGCCAGCTCGACGAGACAGGGGGCCGGCGGGGAGCTGTTTTTT
.	TRBV4-1	TRBJ1-5	TRBD1	15	CASSLDRDNYQPQHF	TGCGCCAGCAGTCTCGACAGGGACAACTATCAGCCCCAGCATTTT
.	TRBV19	TRBJ1-1	TRBD1	15	CASNTGQGMNTEAFF	TGTGCCAGTAATACAGGACAGGGGATGAACACTGAAGCTTTCTTT
.	TRBV9	TRBJ1-2	TRBD1	14	CASSAGQGLYGYTF	TGTGCCAGCAGCGCGGGACAGGGTCTATATGGCTACACCTTC
.	TRBV7-9	TRBJ1-1	TRBD1	13	CASSSGQGIMMNF	TGTGCCAGCAGCTCAGGACAGGGGATAATGATGAACTTT
.	TRBV5-1	TRBJ2-3	TRBD1	14	CASSPGQGIDTQYF	TGCGCCAGCAGCCCGGGACAGGGGATAGATACGCAGTATTTT
.	TRBV18	TRBJ1-6	.	16	CASSPNNRVFNSPLHF	TGTGCCAGCTCACCAAACAACAGGGTTTTTAATTCACCCCTCCACTTT
.	TRBV18	TRBJ1-1	TRBD1	14	CASSPTGGGTEAFF	TGTGCCAGCTCACCCACAGGGGGGGGAACTGAAGCTTTCTTT
.	TRBV18	TRBJ2-1	TRBD1	14	CASSGQAPYNEQFF	TGTGCCAGCTCAGGACAGGCCCCCTACAATGAGCAGTTCTTC
.	TRBV2	TRBJ2-7	TRBD1	14	CASRPGQLPPRGYF	TGTGCCAGCAGACCGGGACAGCTCCCTCCTCGCGGATACTTC
.	TRBV9	TRBJ2-7	.	12	CASSVVGGEQYF	TGTGCCAGCAGCGTAGTCGGGGGCGAGCAGTACTTC
.	TRBV20-1	TRBJ1-5	TRBD1	13	CSASGQGWQPQHF	TGCAGTGCTAGTGGACAGGGGTGGCAGCCCCAGCATTTT
.	TRBV11-2	TRBJ2-3	TRBD2	16	CASSLVLAGGTDTQYF	TGTGCCAGCAGCTTAGTGCTAGCGGGAGGAACAGATACGCAGTATTTT
.	TRBV7-8	TRBJ2-5	.	15	CASRQIFGGAETQYF	TGTGCCAGCAGACAAATTTTCGGCGGGGCTGAGACCCAATACTTC
once	TRBV25-1	TRBJ1-1	TRBD1	10	CASRGTAEFF	TGTGCCAGCAGAGGGACAGCCGAATTCTTT
.	TRBV19	TRBJ2-1	TRBD1	14	CASSIGQVFNEQFF	TGTGCCAGTAGTATTGGACAGGTATTCAATGAGCAGTTCTTC
.	TRBV2	TRBJ1-2	TRBD1	12	CASRWTGAGYTF	TGTGCCAGCAGATGGACAGGGGCCGGCTACACCTTC
.	TRBV12-3/TRBV12-4	TRBJ1-2	.	12	CASSLGLGGYTF	TGTGCCAGCAGTTTAGGACTTGGTGGCTACACCTTC
.	TRBV6-4	TRBJ1-2	TRBD1	15	CASSATGEVSYGYTF	TGTGCCAGCAGTGCTACAGGGGAGGTTAGCTATGGCTACACCTTC
few	TRBV10-3	TRBJ1-1	.	12	CAIRGLGTEAFF	TGTGCCATCAGAGGACTCGGCACTGAAGCTTTCTTT
.	TRBV18	TRBJ1-4	.	14	CASSPDSHREKLFF	TGTGCCAGCTCACCGGACAGCCATCGAGAAAAACTGTTTTTT
.	TRBV7-9	TRBJ1-2	.	12	CASSLPGGGYTF	TGTGCCAGCAGCCTCCCCGGGGGTGGCTACACCTTC
.	TRBV19	TRBJ2-2	.	12	CASCRNTGELFF	TGTGCCAGTTGTCGGAACACCGGGGAGCTGTTTTTT
.	TRBV28	TRBJ2-7	TRBD1	14	CASSSGGTSYEQYF	TGTGCCAGCAGTTCAGGGGGAACATCCTACGAGCAGTACTTC
few	TRBV15	TRBJ1-5	.	16	CATSRGEMVANQPQHF	TGTGCCACCAGCAGAGGAGAAATGGTAGCTAATCAGCCCCAGCATTTT
.	TRBV27	TRBJ2-7	TRBD2	16	CASSFSILAGGYEQYF	TGTGCCAGCAGTTTCTCCATACTAGCGGGAGGCTACGAGCAGTACTTC
.	TRBV27	TRBJ2-5	TRBD2	15	CASRGSGAIRETQYF	TGTGCCAGCAGGGGAAGCGGGGCCATACGGGAGACCCAGTACTTC
.	TRBV6-5	TRBJ1-5	TRBD1	13	CASRQGRSQPQHF	TGTGCCAGCCGACAGGGGCGAAGTCAGCCCCAGCATTTT
few	TRBV19	TRBJ2-2	.	15	CASSPDGELTGELFF	TGTGCCAGTAGTCCCGACGGGGAATTAACCGGGGAGCTGTTTTTT
.	TRBV6-5	TRBJ2-1	.	15	CASSLAPNTYNEQFF	TGTGCCAGCAGTCTAGCGCCGAATACCTACAATGAGCAGTTCTTC